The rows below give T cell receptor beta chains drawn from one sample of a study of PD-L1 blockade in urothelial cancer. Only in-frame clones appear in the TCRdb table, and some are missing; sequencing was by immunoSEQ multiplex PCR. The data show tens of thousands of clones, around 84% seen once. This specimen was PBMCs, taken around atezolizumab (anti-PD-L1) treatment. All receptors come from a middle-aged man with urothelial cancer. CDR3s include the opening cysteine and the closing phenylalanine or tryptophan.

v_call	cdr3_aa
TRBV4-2	CASSQDASGNTIYF
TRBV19	CASSKGQPVGQPQHF
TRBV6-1	CASSQIDDLQGGYTF
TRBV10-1	CASSEVRTARYEQYF
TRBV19	CASSSNPTREGASTDTQYF
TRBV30	CAWSRPGLNNSPLHF
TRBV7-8	CASSRTGGGMNTEAFF
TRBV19	CASSGQSTDTQYF
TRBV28	CATRPGTVTGELFF
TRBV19	CASSYPSGRAVGPNEQFF
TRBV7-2	CASSRTDSSYNEQFF
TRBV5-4	CASSFSSGGTDTQYF
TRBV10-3	CAISAPTGLNYEQYF
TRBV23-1	CASSRWTGGPSNQPQHF
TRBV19	CASTGGNTEAFF
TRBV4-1	CASSQFSAGVFSDTQYF
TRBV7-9	CASSQRGMVNETQYF
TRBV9	CASSVGPGNTDTQYF
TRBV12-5	CASGSGGQGQLAGGKTGELFF
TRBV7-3	CASSLPTTSGSHGEQFF
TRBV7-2	CASSLPLNGLSYEQYF
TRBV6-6	CASNDRGAFF
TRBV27	CASRNGAGETQYF
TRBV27	CASSFSSSGQRNEQFF
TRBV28	CASRASGSWTEAFF
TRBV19	CASSDPDRVKLAKNIQYF
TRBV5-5	CASSSGLAGYNEQFF
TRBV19	CASQPDRAYGYTF
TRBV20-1	CSGTGGVGYTF
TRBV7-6	CASSDRDRNYEQYF
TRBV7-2	CASSLTQRELVGTQYF
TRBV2	CASTDRDRGPLSSYNEQFF
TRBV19	CASSIVPGSRGEQFF
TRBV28	CASISWRDRLYGYTF
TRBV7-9	CASSPLDSAHPYNEQFF
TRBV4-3	CASSLLLAGDYEQYF
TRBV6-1	CASSEGGGRPSPLHF
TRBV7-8	CASSASRTGKDTQYF
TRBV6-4	CASKRTSGSYEQYF
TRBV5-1	CASSSNYEQYF
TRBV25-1	CASRKRGDREGAEAFF
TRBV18	CASSPQEGTQYF
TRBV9	CASSAEQGVGYEQYF
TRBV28	CASSRQGEAFF
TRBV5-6	CASSSTGPQETQYF
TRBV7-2	CASSKRVGLALDNEQFF
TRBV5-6	CASSSRGTERTGELFF
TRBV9	CARTDRGVTGELFF
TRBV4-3	CASSHGAAGTGNYEQYF
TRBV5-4	CASSSGLAGGHEQYF
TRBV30	CAWSVGPYSNQPQHF